These 26 T cell receptor beta chains were all obtained from the same sample, sequenced in a study of CXCR3-negative and CXCR3-positive naive CD8 T cells. All TRB cDNA libraries came from 5' RACE performed with UMI labels. TCRdb reprocessed the 5' RACE reads and stores each CDR3 protein as one record, lacking DNA. The repertoire shows 45,000 to 60,000 distinct CDR3 sequences; the top ten hold approximately 0.4%. The specimen sequenced was naive CXCR3- CD8+ T cells from blood. The subset was: CD45RO-CCR7+CD27+CD95- naive CD8+ T cells lacking CXCR3 (TNR3-). Receptor source: a human donor in good health. Some clones in this sample may be carry-over from other donors' samples.

The J gene is TRBJ2-2, the V gene TRBV7-9. This CDR3 contains 11 residues. The germline V gene encodes CDR1 SEHNR and CDR2 FQNEAQ (reference sequence). CDR3 protein: CATANTGELFF.

This chain uses TRBV6-2 or TRBV6-3 with TRBJ2-1; TCRdb gives TRBD2 as the D gene, but with no DNA this cannot be confirmed. CDR1 is MNHEY and CDR2 is SVGEGT in the germline V gene. The CDR3 totals 16 residues. The CDR3 sequence: CASSYSETGPFYEQFF.

CDR3 loop: CASSFGPTGSNQPQHF. V usage is TRBV4-1 and J usage is TRBJ1-5. The length of the CDR3 is 16 residues. CDR1 and CDR2 (germline): MGHRA, YSYEKL.

This rearrangement joins TRBV29-1 to TRBJ2-2; the TCRdb call, TRBD2, lacks DNA for checking. Germline V CDR1 and CDR2: SQVTM, ANQGSEA. The CDR3 covers 16 residues. The CDR3 loop is CSVVLGLAPNTGELFF.

The J gene is TRBJ2-5, the V gene TRBV15; TCRdb outputs TRBD2, but without DNA this stays unchecked. The germline V gene encodes CDR1 LNHNV and CDR2 YYDKDF (reference sequence). The CDR3 length is 15 residues. The chain's CDR3 is CATSRSTIGQETQYF. Using reference TRBV15 and TRBJ2-5 for the parts outside the CDR3, the full variable domain is DAMVIQNPRYQVTQFGKPVTLSCSQTLNHNVMYWYQQKSSQAPKLLFHYYDKDFNNEADTPDNFQSRRPNTSFCFLDIRSPGLGDTAMYLCATSRSTIGQETQYFGPGTRLLVL.

This chain connects TRBV19 to TRBJ2-1; the TRBD1 assignment by TCRdb is unverifiable without DNA. The CDR3 covers 15 residues. Germline CDR1 and CDR2: LNHDA and SQIVND (reference sequence). The CDR3 sequence is CASSIVGATGNEQFF.

The genes are TRBV7-9 and TRBJ2-5; TCRdb names TRBD1, which stays unverified in the absence of DNA. The CDR3 loop spans 14 amino acids. From germline, CDR1 is SEHNR and CDR2 FQNEAQ (reference sequence). CDR3 sequence reads: CASSPTVSQETQYF.

The chain couples TRBV6-2 or TRBV6-3 to TRBJ1-6; the D gene TCRdb calls, TRBD1, cannot be checked with no DNA. The CDR3 totals 19 residues. CDR1 and CDR2 from the germline V gene are MNHEY and SVGEGT. The CDR3 sequence: CASSYTTGTRTTAISPLHF.

The rearrangement links TRBV18 to TRBJ1-5. The CDR3 loop spans 17 amino acids. The V gene's germline CDR1 is KGHSH and CDR2 LQKENI. The CDR3 sequence is CASSLTGGDGSNQPQHF.

This rearrangement joins TRBV6-2 or TRBV6-3 to TRBJ2-7; no DNA is available, so the TRBD1 call from TCRdb remains unchecked. Germline V CDR1 and CDR2: MNHEY, SVGEGT. The CDR3 sequence is 14 residues long. The CDR3 reads CASSSGDTPYEQYF.

The rearrangement uses TRBV4-3 and TRBJ2-7; TCRdb returns TRBD1, unconfirmable since there is no DNA. The CDR3 sequence is 14 residues long. Per the germline V gene, CDR1 is LGHNA and CDR2 is YSLEER. The CDR3 loop reads CASSQDFPAYEQYF.

The genes are TRBV19 and TRBJ1-5. CDR1 is LNHDA and CDR2 is SQIVND in the germline V gene (reference sequence). CDR3 length equals 12 residues. This chain's CDR3 is CASRQGNQPQHF.

This chain links TRBV7-9 with TRBJ2-7. CDR3 length equals 12 residues. Germline lookup yields CDR1 SEHNR and CDR2 FQNEAQ (reference sequence). The chain's CDR3 is CASSWIPGEQYF.

The chain recombines TRBV29-1 with TRBJ2-5; TCRdb returns TRBD2, unconfirmable since there is no DNA. This CDR3 is built from 15 residues. Germline loops: CDR1 SQVTM, CDR2 ANQGSEA. The CDR3 protein is CSALEAGVAEETQYF.

The J gene is TRBJ2-3, the V gene TRBV12-3 or TRBV12-4; TCRdb's D call, TRBD1, is unchecked because there is no DNA. This CDR3 contains 17 residues. This CDR3 reads CASSPSLGGALTDTQYF.

V usage is TRBV7-9 and J usage is TRBJ1-2; TCRdb names TRBD1, which stays unverified in the absence of DNA. Germline V gene data show CDR1 as SEHNR and CDR2 as FQNEAQ (reference sequence). The CDR3 runs 16 residues. The CDR3 spells CASSGSPGQGLYGYTF.

Here the CDR3 reads CASSQSQREAGEQYF. The chain couples TRBV4-3 to TRBJ2-7; TCRdb lists TRBD2, though no DNA is available to test this call. The CDR3 loop spans 15 amino acids. Germline loops: CDR1 LGHNA, CDR2 YSLEER.

The chain couples TRBV29-1 to TRBJ2-3; TCRdb's D call, TRBD2, is unchecked because there is no DNA. The CDR3 consists of 16 residues. Germline CDR1 is SQVTM and CDR2 is ANQGSEA. CDR3 sequence reads: CSVDREGQGSVDTQYF.

This chain joins TRBV4-3 and TRBJ2-5. CDR1 LGHNA and CDR2 YSLEER come from the germline V gene. There are 13 residues in the CDR3. The CDR3 sequence: CASSQGLGETQYF.

The V gene is TRBV6-2 or TRBV6-3, the J gene TRBJ1-5; the TRBD1 assignment by TCRdb is unverifiable without DNA. This CDR3 spans 14 amino acids. Per germline, CDR1 MNHEY and CDR2 SVGEGT. CDR3 loop: CASIQGAGDQPQHF.

The chain links TRBV5-1 to TRBJ2-1; TCRdb gives TRBD2 as the D gene, but with no DNA this cannot be confirmed. The CDR3 contains 17 residues. Germline V gene sequence: CDR1 SGHRS, CDR2 YFSETQ. This CDR3 is CASSSSLAGGRTYEQFF. Using reference TRBV5-1 and TRBJ2-1 for the parts outside the CDR3, the full variable domain is KAGVTQTPRYLIKTRGQQVTLSCSPISGHRSVSWYQQTPGQGLQFLFEYFSETQRNKGNFPGRFSGRQFSNSRSEMNVSTLELGDSALYLCASSSSLAGGRTYEQFFGPGTRLTVL.

The rearrangement links TRBV5-1 to TRBJ2-1; TCRdb calls TRBD1, which cannot be checked without DNA. CDR3 size: 14 residues. The germline CDR1 and CDR2 sequences are SGHRS and YFSETQ. CDR3 amino acids: CASSLTGAYNEQFF.

The chain joins TRBV5-8 to TRBJ2-2. Germline V gives CDR1 SGHTS, CDR2 YDEGEE. This CDR3 has 17 amino acids. Here the CDR3 reads CASSLGMEVTNTGELFF. Based on the CDR3 plus reference TRBV5-8 and TRBJ2-2, the full variable domain is EAGVTQSPTHLIKTRGQQATLRCSPISGHTSVYWYQQALGLGLQFLLWYDEGEERNRGNFPPRFSGRQFPNYSSELNVNALELEDSALYLCASSLGMEVTNTGELFFGEGSRLTVL.

The chain carries TRBV7-9 and TRBJ1-4. The CDR3 has 17 amino acids. Germline loops: CDR1 SEHNR, CDR2 FQNEAQ (reference sequence). CDR3 in amino acids: CASSSPPEAGRQEKLFF. The full variable domain, rest sourced from reference TRBV7-9 and TRBJ1-4, is DTGVSQNPRHKITKRGQNVTFRCDPISEHNRLYWYRQTLGQGPEFLTYFQNEAQLEKSRLLSDRFSAERPKGSFSTLEIQRTEQGDSAMYLCASSSPPEAGRQEKLFFGSGTQLSVL.

The gene calls are TRBV19 and TRBJ1-1; TCRdb selects TRBD1, and the lack of DNA leaves this call unchecked. Germline loops: CDR1 LNHDA, CDR2 SQIVND (reference sequence). The CDR3 covers 13 residues. The CDR3 sequence: CASSIPGATEAFF.

This chain uses TRBV4-1 with TRBJ2-3. The CDR3 covers 16 residues. Per germline, CDR1 MGHRA and CDR2 YSYEKL. The CDR3 sequence is CASSQKPANSGDTQYF.